A selection of T cell receptor beta chains follows, all from one sample in a study of graft-versus-host responses after intestinal transplantation. Their cognate antigens are unknown. Repertoires were generated with immunoSEQ multiplex PCR, while TCRdb's copy carries only in-frame clones and drops some. This sample yields around 100,000 clones, of which just under 95% are seen a single time; 1.2% belongs to the top ten. The sequencing used unstimulated CD8+ T cells sorted from spleen or lymph node cells, collected before transplant. The receptors originated from a human donor who was the organ donor for an intestinal transplant. Each CDR3 is given with its conserved first and last residue. A D gene is named only where the DNA matches it firmly. Clone sizes are given selectively: once, few, many, or a class where the clone is expanded.

d_call j_call clone_size v_call cdr3_nt cdr3_aa
- TRBJ2-1 - TRBV7-9 TGTGCCAGCAGCTTCCGGTCGGGGGAGAGCTCCTACAATGAGCAGTTCTTC CASSFRSGESSYNEQFF
TRBD1 TRBJ2-3 - TRBV28 TGTGCCAGCTCCTCCGCAGGGGGCTACCCCACTAGCACAGATACGCAGTATTTT CASSSAGGYPTSTDTQYF
- TRBJ1-2 - TRBV29-1 TGCAGCGTCCTGGGGGGACTGGGGACGGCTAACTATGGCTACACCTTC CSVLGGLGTANYGYTF
TRBD1 TRBJ2-5 - TRBV10-2 TGCGCCAGCCGCCCCAGGGGGTCGGAGGAGACCCAGTACTTC CASRPRGSEETQYF
- TRBJ1-2 - TRBV6-1 TGTGCCAGCAGTGAATGGGGCCCCAACCCCAACTATGGCTACACCTTC CASSEWGPNPNYGYTF
- TRBJ2-1 once TRBV9 TGTGCCAGCAGCGTAGAGACGAGCAATGAGCAGTTCTTC CASSVETSNEQFF
TRBD2 TRBJ2-7 - TRBV4-1 TGCGCCAGCAGCCACGGACTAGCGGGAGGCCCCTACGAGCAGTACTTC CASSHGLAGGPYEQYF
- TRBJ2-7 - TRBV10-2 TGCGCCAGCAGTGACACCTACGAGCAGTACTTC CASSDTYEQYF
- TRBJ2-3 - TRBV9 TGTGCCAGCAGCTTCTCCGGGAGCACAGATACGCAGTATTTT CASSFSGSTDTQYF
TRBD1 TRBJ1-3 - TRBV10-3 TGTGCCATCAGTGAGTGGGACAGGTTGAGCTCTGGAAACACCATATATTTT CAISEWDRLSSGNTIYF
- TRBJ1-3 - TRBV9 TGTGCCAGCAGCGTAGATCCGACAGACTTACTCTCTGGAAACACCATATATTTT CASSVDPTDLLSGNTIYF
TRBD2 TRBJ2-7 - TRBV12-5 TGTGCTAGTGGTTTGGGGACTAGCGGGCACCACTTC CASGLGTSGHHF
- TRBJ2-5 - TRBV29-1 TGCAGCGTTGTAACCTGGGGGGGCCGGTCACAAGAGACCCAGTACTTC CSVVTWGGRSQETQYF
- TRBJ2-2 - TRBV28 TGTGCCAGCAGTACGGGGCCTAACACCGGGGAGCTGTTTTTT CASSTGPNTGELFF
- TRBJ2-6 - TRBV19 TGTGCCAGTAGTATGGGGGGCTCTGGGGCCAACGTCCTGACTTTC CASSMGGSGANVLTF
- TRBJ2-1 once TRBV30 TGTGCCTGGAGTGATCTAGCCAACAATGAGCAGTTCTTC CAWSDLANNEQFF
- TRBJ2-7 - TRBV5-6 TGTGCCAGCAGCTCGGGACACGGCGGCTACGAGCAGTACTTC CASSSGHGGYEQYF
- TRBJ2-1 - TRBV19 TGTGCCAGTAGTGCACAAGACTGGAATGAGCAGTTCTTC CASSAQDWNEQFF
TRBD2 TRBJ2-1 - TRBV5-1 TGCGCCAGCAGCACGGGACTAGCGGATTTGGGCCCCTACAATGAGCAGTTCTTC CASSTGLADLGPYNEQFF
- TRBJ1-4 - TRBV6-5 TGTGCCAGCAGTTGGAATGAAAAACTGTTTTTT CASSWNEKLFF
TRBD2 TRBJ2-7 - TRBV7-9 TGTGCCAGCAGCTCGCCGGGACTAGCGGGAGTCGAGCAGTACTTC CASSSPGLAGVEQYF
- TRBJ1-1 - TRBV7-9 TGTGCCAGCAGCTTAGGTACAGGGAACTGGACTGAAGCTTTCTTT CASSLGTGNWTEAFF
TRBD1 TRBJ1-5 - TRBV27 TGTGCCAGCAGTTCTAGGGGGCCCAATCAGCCCCAGCATTTT CASSSRGPNQPQHF
TRBD2 TRBJ2-7 few TRBV19 TGTGCCAGTAGTCCTCTCCAAATAGCGGGAGGGGGATTTTACGAGCAGTACTTC CASSPLQIAGGGFYEQYF
TRBD2 TRBJ2-1 - TRBV7-3 TGTGCCAGCAGCCCCCTAGCGGGGCACAATGAGCAGTTCTTC CASSPLAGHNEQFF
- TRBJ2-3 - TRBV30 TGTGCCTGGAGGGAGTGGGGCACAGATACGCAGTATTTT CAWREWGTDTQYF
TRBD1 TRBJ2-7 - TRBV4-1 TGCGCCAGCAGCTCACGCAGGGGGCTGGTCCTCGAGCAGTACTTC CASSSRRGLVLEQYF